These 27 T cell receptor beta chains came from one sample sequenced in a study of Ad26.COV2.S vaccination and SARS-CoV-2 variants. As for treatment: about 20 received Ad26.COV2.S at low or high dose, single or two shots; roughly 5 received placebo; per-sample allocation not given. Each sample was drawn 63 days after the first injection (of vaccine or placebo). TCRdb keeps only in-frame clones here, not all; method: immunoSEQ multiplex PCR. This sample has 410,000 or so clones; around 92% occur once, and the top ten carry about 1.7%. Material: peripheral blood, obtained in a trial of Ad26.COV2.S vaccine versus placebo. The receptors here all came from a person aged 18-65 years who received the Ad26.COV2.S COVID-19 vaccine or a placebo.

This chain links TRBV5-1 with TRBJ1-2; a weak D match, TRBD1 (6 bases). The length of the CDR3 is 15 residues. Per the germline V gene, CDR1 is SGHRS and CDR2 is YFSETQ. V was pared by 4 bases and J by 7 bases, with 20 bases between. The CDR3 DNA follows: TGCGCCAGCAGCCCTACGGGACAAGGAGAGGGTGGCTACACCTTC. This gives the protein CASSPTGQGEGGYTF.

DNA of the CDR3: TGCGCCAGCAGCCGGGACCTGAGGGGTAACTATGGCTACACCTTC. Translated, it gives CASSRDLRGNYGYTF. The V and J genes are TRBV4-3 and TRBJ1-2, with D perhaps matching TRBD1 (5 bases). Trimming left V 4 bases short and J 1 base short, with 13 bases between. This CDR3 region has 15 residues. From germline, CDR1 is LGHNA and CDR2 YSLEER.

The chain couples TRBV29-1 to TRBJ1-1; D is ambiguous. CDR1 is SQVTM and CDR2 is ANQGSEA in the germline V gene. CDR3 length: 10 residues. V shed 7 bases and J shed 1 base, with 4 bases lying between them. CDR3 in DNA: TGCAGCGCTCCGAACACTGAAGCTTTCTTT. It specifies CSAPNTEAFF.

J is TRBJ1-1 and V is TRBV19; D remains unclear. The ends were cut back, 3 bases at V and 4 bases at J, with 15 bases in the middle. The CDR3 totals 15 residues. The germline CDR1 and CDR2 sequences are LNHDA and SQIVND (reference sequence). CDR3 nucleotides: TGTGCCAGTAGTATTTCGGGTTATACGGGCACTGAAGCTTTCTTT. Its protein is CASSISGYTGTEAFF. Full variable domain (rest looked up from reference TRBV19 and TRBJ1-1): DGGITQSPKYLFRKEGQNVTLSCEQNLNHDAMYWYRQDPGQGLRLIYYSQIVNDFQKGDIAEGYSVSREKKESFPLTVTSAQKNPTAFYLCASSISGYTGTEAFFGQGTRLTVV.

This chain connects TRBV5-6 to TRBJ2-1, with 7 bases matching TRBD1. Germline assignment: CDR1 SGHDT and CDR2 YYEEEE. The CDR3 has 15 amino acids. Losses at the gene ends were 1 base for V and 4 bases for J; bases not matched to a gene: 5. The CDR3 reads CASSLFMDRYNEQFF. CDR3 sequence (DNA): TGTGCCAGCAGCTTGTTTATGGACAGGTACAATGAGCAGTTCTTC.

CDR3 sequence (DNA): TGTGCCAGCAGGGGACGGGACAGGGGGTGGAATTCACCCCTCCACTTT. Amino acids: CASRGRDRGWNSPLHF. The chain couples TRBV5-8 to TRBJ1-6; 11 bases are shared with TRBD1. The length of the CDR3 is 16 residues. V gave up 5 bases and J gave up 7 bases; unmatched junction bases: 8. Per germline, CDR1 SGHTS and CDR2 YDEGEE.

This clone occurred a few times. The chain uses TRBV5-5 and TRBJ1-2; D possibly corresponds to TRBD1 (5 bases). The CDR3 has 13 amino acids. Trimming stripped 0 bases from V and 4 bases from J, with 7 bases between. Germline V lookup: CDR1 SGHKS, CDR2 YYEKEE (reference sequence). CDR3 nucleotides: TGTGCCAGCAGCTTGGAGACAGTCTATGGCTACACCTTC. It translates to CASSLETVYGYTF.

In this sample, this clone turned up a few times. This chain connects TRBV6-4 to TRBJ1-2; 10 nucleotides line up with TRBD1. The CDR3 is 17 amino acids. The V gene end was trimmed by 3 bases and the J gene end by 4 bases; junction bases not matched to a gene: 11. Per the germline V gene, CDR1 is MRHNA and CDR2 is SNTAGT. CDR3 residues: CASSEEFVGQGSYGYTF. The CDR3 nucleotides read TGTGCCAGCAGTGAAGAGTTCGTGGGACAGGGGTCCTATGGCTACACCTTC.

This chain links TRBV6-2 or TRBV6-3 with TRBJ2-4, with 7 bases lining up with TRBD1. CDR3 size: 17 residues. The V segment lost 2 bases and the J segment 5 bases; nucleotides outside the gene matches: 12. Per the germline V gene, CDR1 is MNHEY and CDR2 is SVGEGT. CDR3 DNA: TGTGCCAGCAGTTACCCCCTGTTACAGGGGACCCAAAACATTCAGTACTTC. Protein product: CASSYPLLQGTQNIQYF.

This chain uses TRBV7-2 with TRBJ2-7, with 11 bases that match TRBD2. In germline, CDR1 is SGHTA, CDR2 FQGNSA. J lost 0 bases, V lost 1 base, and 2 bases had no gene match. The CDR3 is made up of 16 amino acids. CDR3: CASSLGSGGASYEQYF. The DNA for the CDR3 is TGTGCCAGCAGCTTAGGTAGCGGGGGGGCCTCCTACGAGCAGTACTTC.

The chain has TRBV6-2 or TRBV6-3 and TRBJ2-3; D may be TRBD1 (5 bases). The CDR3 covers 14 residues. In germline, CDR1 is MNHEY, CDR2 SVGEGT. V lost 0 bases and J 1 base, leaving 5 bases between the germline ends. CDR3 sequence reads: CASSYSRGTDTQYF. The CDR3 DNA follows: TGTGCCAGCAGTTACTCCAGGGGCACAGATACGCAGTATTTT.

This chain joins TRBV19 and TRBJ2-3; D is uncertain. Germline V gene lookup returns CDR1 LNHDA and CDR2 SQIVND (reference sequence). CDR3 size: 16 residues. The V end lost 0 bases, the J end lost 0 bases, and 10 bases lay between the germline ends. CDR3 bases: TGTGCCAGTAGTATAGATCAGCGAGGTAGCACAGATACGCAGTATTTT. This encodes CASSIDQRGSTDTQYF.

The chain is built from TRBV19 and TRBJ2-1, with D uncertain. The germline V gene has CDR1 LNHDA and CDR2 SQIVND (reference sequence). CDR3 size: 13 residues. Trimming left V 7 bases short and J 7 bases short, with 14 bases between. The CDR3 sequence: CASTFPGLNEQFF. Written as DNA, the CDR3 is TGTGCCAGTACTTTCCCCGGGCTAAATGAGCAGTTCTTC.

The chain is built from TRBV2 and TRBJ1-5; 7 positions match TRBD1. The germline V gene encodes CDR1 SNHLY and CDR2 FYNNEI. The CDR3 extends over 13 amino acids. The ends lost 3 bases at V and 4 bases at J; junction bases unmatched: 0. CDR3 amino acids: CASSEGQNQPQHF. The CDR3 DNA follows: TGTGCCAGCAGTGAGGGACAGAATCAGCCCCAGCATTTT.

The chain combines TRBV19 with TRBJ2-1; D might be TRBD1 (6 bases). The CDR3 loop spans 15 amino acids. The germline V and J ends were trimmed by 5 bases and 6 bases, with 17 bases remaining between them. The germline CDR1 and CDR2 sequences are LNHDA and SQIVND (reference sequence). CDR3 loop: CASSWTAGAVNEQFF. The CDR3 coding sequence is TGTGCCAGTAGTTGGACAGCCGGGGCGGTCAATGAGCAGTTCTTC.

The chain carries TRBV19 and TRBJ2-2; 11 nucleotides align to TRBD2. CDR3 length: 19 amino acids. V gave up 3 bases and J gave up 0 bases; unmatched junction bases: 9. CDR1 and CDR2 from the germline V gene are LNHDA and SQIVND (reference sequence). CDR3 residues: CASSMGRLAGTANTGELFF. DNA of the CDR3: TGTGCCAGTAGTATGGGAAGACTAGCGGGGACTGCGAACACCGGGGAGCTGTTTTTT.

The rearrangement joins TRBV12-5 to TRBJ2-5; possibly TRBD2 for D (6 bases). The length of the CDR3 is 14 residues. Germline CDR1 reads LGHNT; CDR2 reads FRNRAP. The V and J ends lost 0 bases and 6 bases respectively, with 11 bases between them. This chain's CDR3 is CASGLVAGPQTQYF. The CDR3 DNA reads as TGTGCTAGTGGTTTGGTTGCGGGGCCCCAGACCCAGTACTTC.

This chain joins TRBV30 and TRBJ1-2; a possible D gene is TRBD1 (6 bases). Trimming cost V 2 bases and J 4 bases, with 11 bases left between them. The length of the CDR3 is 13 residues. CDR1 is GTSNPN and CDR2 is SVGIG in the germline V gene (reference sequence). CDR3 loop: CAWSPGTPYGYTF. CDR3 in DNA: TGTGCCTGGAGTCCCGGGACACCCTATGGCTACACCTTC.

The rearrangement joins TRBV7-6 to TRBJ1-6; possible D gene TRBD1, 5 bases. Germline-derived CDR1 and CDR2 are SGHVS and FNYEAQ. The V gene lost 4 bases and the J gene lost 10 bases, with 17 bases spanning the gap. CDR3 length: 15 amino acids. CDR3 coding DNA: TGTGCCAGCAGCTCCTCCGGGGCGGCGGGATCACCCCTCCACTTT. This sequence encodes CASSSSGAAGSPLHF.

The rearrangement uses TRBV5-4 and TRBJ2-7, with 8 bases identical to TRBD1. Germline CDR1 SGHNT, CDR2 YYREEE (reference sequence). CDR3 length: 14 residues. Trimming cost V 3 bases and J 4 bases; bases outside gene matches: 6. CDR3: CASSSGTGSYEQYF. Here the CDR3 DNA reads TGTGCCAGCAGCTCCGGGACAGGATCGTACGAGCAGTACTTC.

V gene TRBV3-1 (or the pseudogene TRBV3-2) combines with J gene TRBJ1-2; 7 bases fit TRBD1. The CDR3 has 13 residues. With 2 bases clipped from V and 6 bases from J, the junction kept 3 bases outside the gene matches. The germline V gene encodes CDR1 LGHDT and CDR2 YNNKEL (reference sequence). CDR3 loop: CASSQSGQDGYTF. CDR3 nucleotides: TGTGCCAGCAGCCAATCAGGACAGGATGGCTACACCTTC.

The rearrangement links TRBV6-5 to TRBJ2-1; 9 positions agree with TRBD2. This CDR3 region has 16 residues. Looked up from germline, CDR1 is MNHEY and CDR2 is SVGAGI. The junction had 5 bases not matched to a gene; V was cut back by 0 bases and J by 5 bases. The CDR3 DNA follows: TGTGCCAGCAGTTACTCGGCGGGGGGGCCTAACAATGAGCAGTTCTTC. Translation: CASSYSAGGPNNEQFF.

The rearrangement uses TRBV4-3 and TRBJ2-7, with D possibly being TRBD1 (5 bases). Germline V CDR1 and CDR2: LGHNA, YSLEER. V lost 0 bases and J 4 bases, leaving 16 bases between the germline ends. The CDR3 runs to 16 residues. CDR3 in amino acids: CASSQDAPGPSYEQYF. In nucleotides, the CDR3 is TGCGCCAGCAGCCAAGATGCCCCAGGGCCGTCTTACGAGCAGTACTTC.

This chain links TRBV28 with TRBJ2-5; 8 bases are a match to TRBD2. CDR1 and CDR2 from the germline V gene are MDHEN and SYDVKM. V lost 4 bases and J lost 4; bases outside the gene matches: 8. This CDR3 comprises 15 residues. CDR3 sequence reads: CASSSPGGRVETQYF. Written as DNA, the CDR3 is TGTGCCAGCAGTTCGCCGGGGGGGCGGGTAGAGACCCAGTACTTC.

V and J are TRBV5-1 and TRBJ2-6; 9 bases are a match to TRBD1. The CDR3 runs to 18 residues. The ends lost 7 bases at V and 0 bases at J; junction bases unmatched: 11. Germline V gene lookup returns CDR1 SGHRS and CDR2 YFSETQ. CDR3 bases: TGCGCCAGCGGACGCTCGGGGACAGGGTCCTCTGGGGCCAACGTCCTGACTTTC. Its protein product is CASGRSGTGSSGANVLTF.

The chain has TRBV5-4 and TRBJ2-3, with a tentative D call TRBD1 (6 bases). Germline CDR1 is SGHNT and CDR2 is YYREEE (reference sequence). Trimming stripped 7 bases from V and 2 bases from J, with 20 bases between. The CDR3 extends over 16 amino acids. The CDR3 spells CASGSLKQGITDTQYF. Here the CDR3 DNA reads TGTGCCAGCGGAAGCTTGAAACAGGGAATCACAGATACGCAGTATTTT.

In this sample, this clone turned up once. This rearrangement joins TRBV4-3 to TRBJ1-1, with D perhaps matching TRBD1 (6 bases). Germline-derived CDR1 and CDR2 are LGHNA and YSLEER. V lost 0 bases to trimming and J lost 2 bases, with 22 bases between them. The CDR3 is 19 residues long. As DNA, the CDR3 is TGCGCCAGCAGCCAAGAAGTTCATTCGACAGGTATTGAAAACACTGAAGCTTTCTTT. This codes for CASSQEVHSTGIENTEAFF.